The 20 T cell receptor beta chains in this list originate from one sample, sequenced in a study of control samples from healthy donors and cancer patients. Measured with immunoSEQ multiplex PCR; TCRdb has only the in-frame clones, and not every one. Among 170,000 or so clones listed, around 87% were seen once. The specimen sequenced was blood. The receptor source for this set is a woman aged 50 to 60 in good health.

This chain links TRBV29-1 with TRBJ1-1, with a tentative D call TRBD1 (5 bases). The germline V and J ends were trimmed by 6 bases and 11 bases, with 16 bases remaining between them. The CDR3 runs 11 residues. The V gene's germline CDR1 is SQVTM and CDR2 ANQGSEA. The CDR3 region has the DNA TGCAGCGTGGGAGGGGAGAACAGGGCTTTCTTT. Protein: CSVGGENRAFF.

The chain joins TRBV21-1 to TRBJ2-4; the table names TRBD1, a call not compared with the DNA. TRBV21-1 is a pseudogene. The CDR3 runs 18 residues. Here the CDR3 DNA reads TGTGCCAGCAGCACCCTCCTTCCCGGGACAGGGAGCGAAAACATTCAGTACTTC. Residues: CASSTLLPGTGSENIQYF.

The chain employs TRBV7-9 and TRBJ1-1; D is uncertain. Germline CDR1 reads SEHNR; CDR2 reads FQNEAQ (reference sequence). V was clipped by 3 bases and J by 7 bases, with 15 bases between them. The CDR3 loop spans 14 amino acids. In DNA form, the CDR3 reads TGTGCCAGCAGCTTGGGCCCAAGGGCGGGTGAAGCTTTCTTT. The encoded protein is CASSLGPRAGEAFF.

The chain couples TRBV5-6 to TRBJ1-4; D remains unclear. V was cut by 3 bases and J by 7 bases, with 7 bases left in between. Germline V gene lookup returns CDR1 SGHDT and CDR2 YYEEEE. This CDR3 comprises 12 residues. The CDR3 region has the DNA TGTGCCAGCAGCTCCCCGTTTGAAAAACTGTTTTTT. It yields the protein CASSSPFEKLFF.

The chain recombines TRBV28 with TRBJ2-6; D uncertain. Trimming took off 3 bases at V and 0 bases at J, with 6 bases between the two ends. CDR3 length: 15 amino acids. Germline V gene sequence: CDR1 MDHEN, CDR2 SYDVKM. CDR3 loop: CASSFRYSGANVLTF. In nucleotides, the CDR3 is TGTGCCAGCAGTTTCCGTTACTCTGGGGCCAACGTCCTGACTTTC. Variable domain in full (rest from reference TRBV28 and TRBJ2-6): DVKVTQSSRYLVKRTGEKVFLECVQDMDHENMFWYRQDPGLGLRLIYFSYDVKMKEKGDIPEGYSVSREKKERFSLILESASTNQTSMYLCASSFRYSGANVLTFGAGSRLTVL.

This clone was seen a handful of times. The rearrangement uses TRBV20-1 and TRBJ2-1; D unclear. Germline-derived CDR1 and CDR2 are DFQATT and SNEGSKA (reference sequence). The CDR3 sequence is 11 residues long. V lost 6 bases to trimming and J lost 8 bases, with 11 bases between them. CDR3 loop: CSAQVNDEQFF. The CDR3 DNA reads as TGCAGTGCGCAGGTCAACGATGAGCAGTTCTTC.

This clone has only one observation. This chain joins TRBV14 and TRBJ1-3; D is perhaps TRBD1 (5 bases). This CDR3 is 17 amino acids long. Germline V gene lookup returns CDR1 SGHDN and CDR2 FVKESK. Trimming cost V 1 base and J 0 bases, with 13 bases left between them. The DNA of the CDR3 is TGTGCCAGCAGCCAAGTACCGACAGCGAGCTCTGGAAACACCATATATTTT. The encoded protein is CASSQVPTASSGNTIYF.

The chain combines TRBV28 with TRBJ2-2; D may be TRBD2 (5 bases). This CDR3 contains 16 residues. Trimming removed 6 bases from V and 3 bases from J, with 17 bases in between. CDR1 and CDR2 (germline): MDHEN, SYDVKM. CDR3 in amino acids: CASSPTGIGHTGELFF. The DNA of the CDR3 is TGTGCCAGCAGCCCTACCGGGATAGGACACACCGGGGAGCTGTTTTTT.

V and J are TRBV28 and TRBJ2-5; no firm D call. This CDR3 has 15 amino acids. Between the trimmed V and J ends, which lost 5 bases and 4 bases, there was a span of 17 bases. Germline CDR1 MDHEN, CDR2 SYDVKM. The CDR3 sequence is CASSAPDGPRETQYF. The CDR3 nucleotides read TGTGCCAGCAGTGCCCCCGATGGACCAAGAGAGACCCAGTACTTC.

This clone was detected once. The genes are TRBV3-1 (or the pseudogene TRBV3-2) and TRBJ1-3, with a possible D match to TRBD1 (5 bases). Germline values: CDR1 LGHDT, CDR2 YNNKEL (reference sequence). The CDR3 loop spans 18 amino acids. V gave up 1 base and J gave up 0 bases, with 16 bases separating them. CDR3 region: CASSQVLLQGDSGNTIYF. CDR3 nucleotide sequence: TGTGCCAGCAGCCAAGTCCTCCTCCAGGGTGACTCTGGAAACACCATATATTTT.

The V call is TRBV9, the J call TRBJ1-6; 10 bases map to TRBD1. This CDR3 is 16 amino acids long. Germline V gives CDR1 SGDLS, CDR2 YYNGEE. The junction had 10 bases not matched to a gene; V was cut back by 3 bases and J by 10 bases. Here the CDR3 reads CASSATGDRGMSPLHF. The CDR3 coding sequence is TGTGCCAGCAGCGCCACCGGGGACAGGGGAATGTCACCCCTCCACTTT.

This clone turned up a few times. This chain links TRBV30 with TRBJ2-4, with TRBD2 matching over 7 bases. J gave up 7 bases and V 0 bases, and 6 bases lay outside the gene matches. The germline V gene has CDR1 GTSNPN and CDR2 SVGIG (reference sequence). There are 14 residues in the CDR3. CDR3 coding DNA: TGTGCCTGGAGTGTACGGGGAGGGGTCAACATTCAGTACTTC. Its translation is CAWSVRGGVNIQYF. Variable domain in full (rest from reference TRBV30 and TRBJ2-4): SQTIHQWPATLVQPVGSPLSLECTVEGTSNPNLYWYRQAAGRGLQLLFYSVGIGQISSEVPQNLSASRPQDRQFILSSKKLLLSDSGFYLCAWSVRGGVNIQYFGAGTRLSVL.

CDR3 amino acids: CAIRDSGGTEAFF. The DNA of the CDR3 is TGTGCCATCAGAGACAGTGGCGGCACTGAAGCTTTCTTT. The rearrangement uses TRBV10-3 and TRBJ1-1; maybe TRBD1 (5 bases). V was shortened by 6 bases and J by 4 bases, with 12 bases between the two germline ends. Germline CDR1 is ENHRY and CDR2 is SYGVKD. The CDR3 is 13 residues long.

The genes are TRBV6-5 and TRBJ1-5; 7 bases line up with TRBD1. V was pared by 0 bases and J by 6 bases, with 5 bases of the junction left unmatched. The germline CDR1 and CDR2 sequences are MNHEY and SVGAGI. The CDR3 is made up of 15 amino acids. The CDR3 loop reads CASSYSGTATQPQHF. CDR3 DNA: TGTGCCAGCAGTTACTCTGGGACAGCGACTCAGCCCCAGCATTTT.

About this clone itself: Additional DNA sequences in this sample encode the identical CDR3. The V and J genes are TRBV4-1 and TRBJ1-1; 8 positions agree with TRBD1. The CDR3 is 15 amino acids. V shed 0 bases, J shed 2 bases, and the junction held 2 bases outside the gene matches. Germline values: CDR1 MGHRA, CDR2 YSYEKL. The CDR3 nucleotides are TGCGCCAGCAGCCAAGAGGACAGGGCCAACACTGAAGCTTTCTTT. This translates into CASSQEDRANTEAFF.

V is TRBV19 and J is TRBJ1-1; D unresolved. This CDR3 region has 13 residues. Trimming pared 5 bases from V and 1 base from J, leaving 8 bases between. Germline V gene data show CDR1 as LNHDA and CDR2 as SQIVND (reference sequence). In nucleotides, the CDR3 is TGTGCCAGTAGTCGCCGACAGAACACTGAAGCTTTCTTT. Translation: CASSRRQNTEAFF. The entire variable domain, with the rest obtained from reference TRBV19 and TRBJ1-1, is as follows: DGGITQSPKYLFRKEGQNVTLSCEQNLNHDAMYWYRQDPGQGLRLIYYSQIVNDFQKGDIAEGYSVSREKKESFPLTVTSAQKNPTAFYLCASSRRQNTEAFFGQGTRLTVV.

The chain recombines TRBV7-8 with TRBJ2-7, with D hard to call. Trimming stripped 1 base from V and 3 bases from J, with 4 bases between. In germline, CDR1 is SGHVS, CDR2 FQNEAQ. This CDR3 spans 12 amino acids. CDR3 DNA sequence: TGTGCCAGCAGCTTAGAGGTCTACGAGCAGTACTTC. Residues: CASSLEVYEQYF.

The V call is TRBV27, the J call TRBJ2-7; D possibly corresponds to TRBD1 (6 bases). V was trimmed by 8 bases and J by 2 bases, leaving 10 bases between them. The CDR3 sequence is 12 residues long. Germline V gene data show CDR1 as MNHEY and CDR2 as SMNVEV (reference sequence). The CDR3 is CASRDNAYEQYF. Here the CDR3 DNA reads TGTGCCAGCCGGGACAACGCCTACGAGCAGTACTTC.

The chain carries TRBV11-2 and TRBJ2-2; unclear D gene. V shed 4 bases and J shed 6 bases, with 3 bases lying between them. From germline, CDR1 is SGHAT and CDR2 FQNNGV. This CDR3 contains 11 residues. CDR3 sequence reads: CASSYAGELFF. The CDR3, as DNA: TGTGCCAGCAGCTATGCCGGGGAGCTGTTTTTT.

This rearrangement joins TRBV28 to TRBJ1-1; weak D call: TRBD1 (5 bases). Looked up from germline, CDR1 is MDHEN and CDR2 is SYDVKM. V was cut by 6 bases and J by 5 bases, with 10 bases left in between. CDR3 length: 12 amino acids. The CDR3 is CASSPAGTEAFF. The CDR3 DNA sequence: TGTGCCAGCAGCCCCGCAGGGACTGAAGCTTTCTTT.